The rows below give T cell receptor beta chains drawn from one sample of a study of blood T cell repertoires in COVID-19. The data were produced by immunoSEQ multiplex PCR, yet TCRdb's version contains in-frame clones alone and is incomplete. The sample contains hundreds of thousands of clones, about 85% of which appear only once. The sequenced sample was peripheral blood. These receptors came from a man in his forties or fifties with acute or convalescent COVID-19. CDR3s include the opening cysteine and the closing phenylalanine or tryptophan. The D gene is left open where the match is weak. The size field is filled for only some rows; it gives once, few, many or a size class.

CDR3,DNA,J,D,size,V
CASSPEGGVGFTYEQYF,TGTGCCAGCAGCCCCGAGGGCGGGGTTGGCTTTACCTACGAGCAGTACTTC,TRBJ2-7,.,.,TRBV7-9
CASSRTPGLANEKLFF,TGTGCCAGTAGTCGCACACCGGGACTTGCTAATGAAAAACTGTTTTTT,TRBJ1-4,.,.,TRBV19
CASSQDLSGGAGGYTF,TGCGCCAGCAGCCAAGATCTATCGGGGGGCGCGGGCGGCTACACCTTC,TRBJ1-2,.,.,TRBV4-1
CAISEYPTDQPQHF,TGTGCCATCAGTGAGTATCCCACTGATCAGCCCCAGCATTTT,TRBJ1-5,.,once,TRBV10-3
CASRLAGVLEQYF,TGTGCCAGCAGACTAGCGGGAGTCCTAGAGCAGTACTTC,TRBJ2-7,TRBD2,.,TRBV13
CASSIRGTEAFF,TGTGCCAGTAGTATCAGGGGGACTGAAGCTTTCTTT,TRBJ1-1,TRBD1,.,TRBV19
CASSIPGSQETQYF,TGTGCCAGTAGTATACCGGGGTCCCAAGAGACCCAGTACTTC,TRBJ2-5,.,.,TRBV19
CASSPRFSRGAAETQYF,TGTGCCAGCAGCCCCAGATTTTCGCGGGGGGCCGCCGAGACCCAGTACTTC,TRBJ2-5,TRBD2,.,TRBV14
CASSGQGAETQYF,TGTGCCAGCAGCGGACAGGGGGCGGAGACCCAGTACTTC,TRBJ2-5,TRBD1,.,TRBV9
CASSEAFRGDYGYTF,TGTGCCAGCAGTGAAGCGTTCAGGGGGGACTATGGCTACACCTTC,TRBJ1-2,TRBD1,.,TRBV2
CSSTVGYNEQFF,TGCAGTTCCACTGTTGGCTACAATGAGCAGTTCTTC,TRBJ2-1,.,.,TRBV29-1
CASRAGGEETQYF,TGTGCCAGCAGGGCAGGGGGTGAAGAGACCCAGTACTTC,TRBJ2-5,TRBD1,.,TRBV27
CATSRTPGQGISYEQYF,TGTGCCACCAGCAGAACACCGGGACAGGGAATATCCTACGAGCAGTACTTC,TRBJ2-7,TRBD1,.,TRBV15
CASSGQSSNQPQHF,TGTGCCAGTAGTGGACAGTCCAGCAATCAGCCCCAGCATTTT,TRBJ1-5,.,.,TRBV19
CSVATGLLGGELFF,TGCAGCGTTGCGACGGGACTTCTTGGCGGGGAGCTGTTTTTT,TRBJ2-2,.,.,TRBV29-1
CASSLGQGGEKLFF,TGCGCCAGCAGCTTGGGTCAGGGAGGAGAAAAACTGTTTTTT,TRBJ1-4,.,.,TRBV5-1
CACSGTSTSGANVLTF,TGTGCCTGCTCCGGGACATCGACTTCTGGGGCCAACGTCCTGACTTTC,TRBJ2-6,.,.,TRBV30
CASSIGTQAGSPLHF,TGTGCCAGCAGTATTGGGACACAGGCAGGATCACCCCTCCACTTT,TRBJ1-6,.,.,TRBV6-5
CASSHRLAGDLQETQYF,TGCGCCAGCAGCCACCGACTAGCGGGGGACCTTCAAGAGACCCAGTACTTC,TRBJ2-5,TRBD2,.,TRBV4-3
CASSYGIGGSSSYNEQFF,TGTGCCAGCAGCTATGGCATAGGGGGTAGCAGCTCCTACAATGAGCAGTTCTTC,TRBJ2-1,.,.,TRBV7-9
CASTVGQRNTEAFF,TGTGCCAGCACCGTGGGACAGCGGAACACTGAAGCTTTCTTT,TRBJ1-1,TRBD1,once,TRBV7-9
CASSEYTRSDNEQFF,TGTGCCAGCAGTGAATACACTAGGTCCGATAATGAGCAGTTCTTC,TRBJ2-1,.,.,TRBV25-1
CTSSLGLAGVNEQFF,TGCACCAGCAGCCTAGGACTAGCGGGAGTGAATGAGCAGTTCTTC,TRBJ2-1,.,.,TRBV1
CASSLVAVRTEAFF,TGTGCCAGCAGCTTGGTGGCGGTTAGGACTGAAGCTTTCTTT,TRBJ1-1,.,.,TRBV5-8
CASRRTQATNEKLFF,TGTGCCAGCAGACGCACACAAGCAACTAATGAAAAACTGTTTTTT,TRBJ1-4,.,few,TRBV11-2
CASTAGTGESPLHF,TGCGCCAGCACCGCTGGGACAGGGGAATCACCCCTCCACTTT,TRBJ1-6,TRBD1,.,TRBV5-1
CASSLSWGQGFRYGYTF,TGTGCCAGCAGCCTAAGTTGGGGACAGGGGTTTCGCTATGGCTACACCTTC,TRBJ1-2,TRBD1,.,TRBV9
CASSFEGAGQPQHF,TGCGCCAGCAGCTTTGAGGGGGCCGGTCAGCCCCAGCATTTT,TRBJ1-5,TRBD1,once,TRBV5-1
CASSRGSGYGYTF,TGTGCCAGCAGTCGGGGTAGCGGCTATGGCTACACCTTC,TRBJ1-2,.,.,TRBV6-2/TRBV6-3
CATSGQGSTEAFF,TGTGCCACCAGTGGTCAGGGATCCACTGAAGCTTTCTTT,TRBJ1-1,.,.,TRBV24-1
CASSQGGVSYTF,TGCGCCAGCAGCCAAGGGGGGGTTAGCTACACCTTC,TRBJ1-2,.,.,TRBV4-3
CASSLYSGTGELFF,TGCGCCAGCAGCCTCTATAGCGGCACCGGGGAGCTGTTTTTT,TRBJ2-2,.,.,TRBV4-3
CASTLTSGNTDTQYF,TGTGCCAGCACCCTCACAAGCGGGAACACAGATACGCAGTATTTT,TRBJ2-3,TRBD2,.,TRBV7-6
CASRRTGLEYGYTF,TGTGCCAGCAGGCGGACAGGTTTGGAGTATGGCTACACCTTC,TRBJ1-2,TRBD1,few,TRBV27
CASSIGDRAGANVLTF,TGTGCCAGTAGTATAGGGGACAGGGCCGGGGCCAACGTCCTGACTTTC,TRBJ2-6,TRBD1,.,TRBV19
CASSLGGGTGFDEQYF,TGTGCCAGCAGTTTAGGAGGGGGGACAGGATTCGACGAGCAGTACTTC,TRBJ2-7,TRBD1,.,TRBV7-6
CASSRQILTNEKLFF,TGTGCCAGTAGTAGACAGATCTTAACTAATGAAAAACTGTTTTTT,TRBJ1-4,.,.,TRBV19
CASSVGPDRGYEQYF,TGTGCCAGCAGCGTAGGTCCCGACAGGGGCTACGAGCAGTACTTC,TRBJ2-7,TRBD1,.,TRBV9
CASTLGVTNTEAFF,TGTGCCAGTACCCTGGGCGTAACGAACACTGAAGCTTTCTTT,TRBJ1-1,.,.,TRBV19
CASSEARWFEGARGRNQPQHF,TGTGCCAGCAGTGAAGCTAGATGGTTTGAGGGGGCCCGTGGTCGCAATCAGCCCCAGCATTTT,TRBJ1-5,TRBD1,.,TRBV6-1
CASSFRQGALIEAFF,TGTGCCAGCTCATTCCGACAGGGGGCCCTTATTGAAGCTTTCTTT,TRBJ1-1,TRBD1,.,TRBV18
CASSQYRDTEAFF,TGTGCCAGCAGCCAATATCGGGACACTGAAGCTTTCTTT,TRBJ1-1,.,.,TRBV3-1/TRBV3-2
CASSLGQKNTEAFF,TGTGCCAGCAGCTTAGGACAGAAGAACACTGAAGCTTTCTTT,TRBJ1-1,.,.,TRBV7-9
CASSEGLGLQGYEQYF,TGCGCCAGCAGTGAGGGGCTGGGGCTACAAGGTTACGAGCAGTACTTC,TRBJ2-7,.,.,TRBV10-1
CASSDSGGSTDTQYF,TGTGCCAGCAGTGACAGCGGGGGGAGCACAGATACGCAGTATTTT,TRBJ2-3,TRBD2,.,TRBV2
CASSWVPGALHF,TGTGCCAGCAGCTGGGTGCCGGGGGCCCTCCACTTT,TRBJ1-6,.,.,TRBV28
CASSQALTYEQYF,TGTGCCAGCAGCCAAGCACTGACCTACGAGCAGTACTTC,TRBJ2-7,.,.,TRBV3-1/TRBV3-2